This T cell receptor (beta chain) was identified during a study of OX40 agonist ivuxolimab in advanced cancers. As for the study in general: Allowance was made for prior anti-PD-1, anti-PD-L1 or anti-CTLA-4 therapy, and roughly 40% had some.

Points on this clone: Its antigen is as yet unknown.

Findings and limits, study-wide: Those patients achieving a partial response at 0.1-3.0 mg/kg showed among the lowest clonal expansion.

Assay: immunoSEQ multiplex PCR; the TCRdb copy retains only in-frame clones and omits some. The sample holds 90,000 to 100,000 clones; around 85% are singletons and the top ten take 0.5%. Germline CDR1 reads MDHEN; CDR2 reads SYDVKM. This CDR3 contains 16 residues. With 4 bases clipped from V and 1 base from J, the junction kept 3 bases outside the gene matches. This sequence joins TRBV28 and TRBJ1-4, with 10 nucleotides matching TRBD1. The TCR was taken from an adult with an advanced solid tumor such as melanoma, head and neck, liver or kidney cancer. The sample consisted of CD4+ or CD8+ T cells sorted from blood, taken in a trial of the OX40 agonist ivuxolimab. CDR3 DNA sequence: TGTGCCAGCAGTTCCGGGACAGGGGTAACTAATGAAAAACTGTTTTTT. This sequence encodes CASSSGTGVTNEKLFF.